The 10 T cell receptor beta chains given below trace back to one sample, sequenced in a study of blood T cell repertoires in COVID-19. The protocol was immunoSEQ multiplex PCR, while the TCRdb copy is restricted to in-frame clones and leaves out a portion. The sample has 150,000 to 200,000 clones, around 88% seen once. Sequenced sample: PBMCs or T cells enriched from blood (not recorded which). The receptors originated from a woman in her twenties or thirties who had recovered from COVID-19.

This chain uses TRBV5-4 with TRBJ2-2, with 7 bases matching TRBD2. Trimming at V came to 0 bases and at J to 5 bases, leaving 10 bases not matched to a gene. CDR3 length: 17 amino acids. Germline CDR1 is SGHNT and CDR2 is YYREEE (reference sequence). CDR3: CASSLAGAGVGTGELFF. The CDR3 coding sequence is TGTGCCAGCAGCTTGGCCGGGGCGGGAGTCGGAACCGGGGAGCTGTTTTTT.

This clone was observed once. The genes are TRBV23-1 and TRBJ2-4, with D unresolved. TRBV23-1 is designated an ORF whose function remains uncertain. V was pared by 6 bases and J by 0 bases, with 15 bases between. The CDR3 runs 16 residues. The CDR3 sequence: CASSPNQTLAKNIQYF. The CDR3 DNA reads TGCGCCAGCAGCCCTAACCAGACTTTAGCCAAAAACATTCAGTACTTC.

V and J are TRBV7-3 and TRBJ2-7, with 7 bases that match TRBD1. The CDR3 totals 15 residues. Per germline, CDR1 SGHTA and CDR2 FQGTGA. J was trimmed by 4 bases and V by 5 bases; bases with no gene match: 11. The CDR3 DNA follows: TGTGCCAGCAGCCAACGACAGGGTACGGGATACGAGCAGTACTTC. Translation: CASSQRQGTGYEQYF. Full variable domain (missing parts from reference TRBV7-3 and TRBJ2-7): GAGVSQTPSNKVTEKGKYVELRCDPISGHTALYWYRQSLGQGPEFLIYFQGTGAADDSGLPNDRFFAVRPEGSVSTLKIQRTERGDSAVYLCASSQRQGTGYEQYFGPGTRLTVT.

The chain joins TRBV21-1 to TRBJ2-5; the D call of TRBD2 is as the table states it, not checked on the DNA. TRBV21-1 is a documented pseudogene. The CDR3 is made up of 19 amino acids. CDR3 coding DNA: TGTGCCAGCAGTCCAGCGGGCCTTAGATCGGGGCTTAGCGGAGAGACCCAGTACTTC. It encodes CASSPAGLRSGLSGETQYF.

The gene calls are TRBV12-3 or TRBV12-4 and TRBJ2-7; D possibly corresponds to TRBD1 (6 bases). The CDR3 extends over 13 amino acids. The V and J ends lost 3 bases and 4 bases respectively, with 10 bases between them. The CDR3 bases are TGTGCCAGCAGTTTCGACAGGCCGTACGAGCAGTACTTC. Translating gives CASSFDRPYEQYF.

V gene TRBV7-8 combines with J gene TRBJ1-2; TRBD1 matches at 11 bases. CDR3 size: 14 residues. Germline V CDR1 and CDR2: SGHVS, FQNEAQ. With V trimmed by 5 bases and J by 8 bases, 7 bases remained unmatched. In DNA form, the CDR3 reads TGTGCCAGCAGCCGAGGACAGGGGGCATGGGGCTACACCTTC. This encodes CASSRGQGAWGYTF. Full variable domain (outside the CDR3, taken from reference TRBV7-8 and TRBJ1-2): GAGVSQSPRYKVAKRGQDVALRCDPISGHVSLFWYQQALGQGPEFLTYFQNEAQLDKSGLPSDRFFAERPEGSVSTLKIQRTQQEDSAVYLCASSRGQGAWGYTFGSGTRLTVV.

The chain links TRBV6-5 to TRBJ2-5, with D tentatively TRBD2 (7 bases). Germline V gene data show CDR1 as MNHEY and CDR2 as SVGAGI. V shed 6 bases and J shed 5 bases, with 19 bases lying between them. CDR3 length: 15 residues. The DNA of the CDR3 is TGTGCCAGCAGGAAAGGCGGGGGCTTGGCGGAGACCCAGTACTTC. Its protein is CASRKGGGLAETQYF.

The gene calls are TRBV9 and TRBJ1-2, with D perhaps matching TRBD1 (5 bases). V gave up 3 bases and J gave up 7 bases, with 16 bases separating them. The germline V gene encodes CDR1 SGDLS and CDR2 YYNGEE. The CDR3 consists of 14 residues. In DNA, the CDR3 is TGTGCCAGCAGCGAGTGGGGGGGAGGCGGTGGCTACACCTTC. Translated, it gives CASSEWGGGGGYTF.

This chain joins TRBV7-2 and TRBJ1-1, with D perhaps TRBD1 (5 bases). The V gene's germline CDR1 is SGHTA and CDR2 FQGNSA. The CDR3 extends over 12 amino acids. The germline V and J ends were trimmed by 4 bases and 10 bases, with 13 bases remaining between them. CDR3 DNA: TGTGCCAGCAGCTCCCCGGGGGTCCCAGCTTTCTTT. Amino acids: CASSSPGVPAFF.

This clone was seen a single time. This sequence joins TRBV10-3 and TRBJ2-2, with a tentative D call TRBD2 (6 bases). The V end lost 6 bases, the J end lost 3 bases, and 11 bases lay between the germline ends. The CDR3 runs 14 residues. Germline V gives CDR1 ENHRY, CDR2 SYGVKD. This CDR3 is CAIRASEYTGELFF. CDR3 coding DNA: TGTGCCATCAGGGCTAGCGAGTACACCGGGGAGCTGTTTTTT.